This T cell receptor (beta chain) was sequenced during a study of post-analysis software for immune sequencing data. The overall study: The courses of disease that were included comprised relapsing-remitting, secondary progressive and progressive-relapsing multiple sclerosis. Findings and limits, study-wide: Patients showed TRBV5-6, TRBV5-1 and TRBV20-1 among five TRBV segments more frequent than in controls. Multiple sclerosis was associated with a significant reduction in normalized Chao1 diversity relative to controls.

For this clonotype: Its antigen is unknown.

The library was made from cDNA and included unique molecular identifiers. The source material, about 0.95 to 10 million T cells, gave rise to 500,000 or so cDNA molecules. In TCRdb, the PCR reads were re-called with MiXCR into one record per CDR3 protein. The sample lists hundreds of thousands of distinct CDR3 sequences; over 45% were seen once. Germline CDR1 is LGHNA and CDR2 is YNFKEQ. The CDR3 runs 13 residues. V shed 1 base and J shed 5 bases, with 7 bases lying between them. V and J are TRBV4-2 and TRBJ2-3; no clear D. The specimen sequenced was blood. The source of this sequence is a girl aged 2-10 years with multiple sclerosis. CDR3 in amino acids: CASSQGRKDTQYF. The CDR3, as DNA: TGTGCCAGCAGCCAAGGTCGGAAAGATACGCAGTATTTT.